Below are 6 T cell receptor beta chains sequenced from a single sample in a study of T cells in narcolepsy. The repertoire was sequenced with immunoSEQ multiplex PCR; TCRdb's copy has only in-frame clones and lacks some. The sample holds fewer than 40,000 clones, about four fifths seen once. The specimen was CD45RA- memory CD4+ T cells from PBMCs. The receptor source for this set is a human donor with narcolepsy.

The rearrangement joins TRBV19 to TRBJ1-6; D perhaps matches TRBD1 (6 bases). CDR1 and CDR2 from the germline V gene are LNHDA and SQIVND (reference sequence). Trimming left V 6 bases short and J 6 bases short, with 15 bases between. The CDR3 loop spans 15 amino acids. The CDR3 region has the DNA TGTGCCAGTAGCAAAAATGGACAGACTAATTCACCCCTCCACTTT. It encodes CASSKNGQTNSPLHF.

The V and J genes are TRBV12-1 and TRBJ1-1. TRBV12-1 is assigned pseudogene status. This CDR3 spans 13 amino acids. The CDR3 here is CASSFSRITEAFF. Here the CDR3 DNA reads TGTGCCAGCAGCTTCTCACGTATCACTGAAGCTTTCTTT.

The chain carries TRBV7-9 and TRBJ1-1; the D is unclear. Trimming removed 7 bases at V and 4 bases at J, with 13 bases between. CDR3 size: 13 residues. Germline CDR1 SEHNR, CDR2 FQNEAQ (reference sequence). The CDR3, as DNA: TGTGCCAGCACGCTTTCGACGGTCACTGAAGCTTTCTTT. Protein sequence: CASTLSTVTEAFF. Based on the CDR3 plus reference TRBV7-9 and TRBJ1-1, the full variable domain is DTGVSQNPRHKITKRGQNVTFRCDPISEHNRLYWYRQTLGQGPEFLTYFQNEAQLEKSRLLSDRFSAERPKGSFSTLEIQRTEQGDSAMYLCASTLSTVTEAFFGQGTRLTVV.

Concerning this clone itself: This CDR3 is also generated by other DNA sequences in the sample. This chain joins TRBV5-1 and TRBJ2-3; 8 bases fit TRBD2. V dropped 3 bases and J dropped 1; count of bases not matched to a gene: 10. This CDR3 has 17 amino acids. The germline CDR1 and CDR2 sequences are SGHRS and YFSETQ. Written as DNA, the CDR3 is TGCGCCAGCAGCTCCGGGGGCCATAGCGGGGGCACAGATACGCAGTATTTT. It is translated as CASSSGGHSGGTDTQYF.

Only one count was recorded for this clone. The chain employs TRBV19 and TRBJ1-1, with 8 bases fitting TRBD1. The CDR3 spans 15 residues. Germline lookup yields CDR1 LNHDA and CDR2 SQIVND (reference sequence). The V segment lost 3 bases and the J segment 5 bases; nucleotides outside the gene matches: 8. CDR3 nucleotides: TGTGCCAGTAGTATCCAGGGGGCGCGACGGACTGAAGCTTTCTTT. Encoded protein: CASSIQGARRTEAFF.

V usage is TRBV7-8 and J usage is TRBJ2-2; perhaps TRBD2 as D (6 bases). V lost 1 base, J lost 8 bases, and 11 bases lay in between. The CDR3 contains 14 residues. From germline, CDR1 is SGHVS and CDR2 FQNEAQ. CDR3 sequence: CASSLGLVGGELFF. The CDR3 DNA follows: TGTGCCAGCAGCTTAGGACTAGTAGGGGGGGAGCTGTTTTTT.